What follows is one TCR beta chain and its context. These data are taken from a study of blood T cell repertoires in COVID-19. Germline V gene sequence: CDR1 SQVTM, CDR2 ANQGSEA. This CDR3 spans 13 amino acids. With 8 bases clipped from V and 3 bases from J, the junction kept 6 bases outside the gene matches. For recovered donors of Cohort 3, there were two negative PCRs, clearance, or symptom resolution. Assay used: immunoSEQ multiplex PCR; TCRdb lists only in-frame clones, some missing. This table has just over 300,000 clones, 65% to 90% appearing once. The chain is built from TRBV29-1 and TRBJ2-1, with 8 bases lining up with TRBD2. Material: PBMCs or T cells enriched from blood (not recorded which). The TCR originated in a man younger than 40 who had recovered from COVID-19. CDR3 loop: CSTSGSGYNEQFF. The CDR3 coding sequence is TGCAGCACGAGCGGGAGCGGCTACAATGAGCAGTTCTTC.